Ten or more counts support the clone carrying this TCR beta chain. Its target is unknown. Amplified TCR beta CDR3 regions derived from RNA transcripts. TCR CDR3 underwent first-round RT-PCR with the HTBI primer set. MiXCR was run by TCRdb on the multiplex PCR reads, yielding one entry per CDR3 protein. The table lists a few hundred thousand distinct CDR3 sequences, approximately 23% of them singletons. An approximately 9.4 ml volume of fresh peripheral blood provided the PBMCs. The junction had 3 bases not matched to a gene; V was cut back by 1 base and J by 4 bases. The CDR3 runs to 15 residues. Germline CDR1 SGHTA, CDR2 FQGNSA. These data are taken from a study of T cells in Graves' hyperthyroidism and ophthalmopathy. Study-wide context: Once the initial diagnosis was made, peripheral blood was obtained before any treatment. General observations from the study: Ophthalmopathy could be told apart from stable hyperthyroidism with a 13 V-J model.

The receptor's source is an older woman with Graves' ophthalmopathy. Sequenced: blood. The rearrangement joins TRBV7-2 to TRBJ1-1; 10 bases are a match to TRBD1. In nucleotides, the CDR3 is TGTGCCAGCAGCTTAGGCGGGACAGGGGTCACTGAAGCTTTCTTT. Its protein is CASSLGGTGVTEAFF. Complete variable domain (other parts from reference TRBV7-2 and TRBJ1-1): GAGVSQSPSNKVTEKGKDVELRCDPISGHTALYWYRQSLGQGLEFLIYFQGNSAPDKSGLPSDRFSAERTGGSVSTLTIQRTQQEDSAVYLCASSLGGTGVTEAFFGQGTRLTVV.